This TCR beta chain was sequenced in a study of blood T cell repertoires in COVID-19. Original data processing: Estimates of nucleated cell counts were drawn from the amplification of reference gene primers. TCRdb keeps only in-frame clones here, not all; method: immunoSEQ multiplex PCR. V and J calls and clone size are copied from that table; D and trimming were computed from the DNA. The sample carries about 120,000 clones, roughly 84% recorded once. Trimming took off 5 bases at V and 5 bases at J, with 10 bases between the two ends. This CDR3 is built from 12 residues. Germline CDR1 and CDR2: MNHEY and SVGEGT.

This chain joins TRBV6-2 or TRBV6-3 and TRBJ2-7, with a weak D call TRBD1 (5 bases). The receptor was isolated from a woman in her 30s who had recovered from COVID-19. Input material: PBMCs or T cells enriched from blood (not recorded which). CDR3 sequence reads: CASSQGSHEQYF. CDR3 sequence (DNA): TGTGCCAGCAGTCAGGGATCCCACGAGCAGTACTTC.